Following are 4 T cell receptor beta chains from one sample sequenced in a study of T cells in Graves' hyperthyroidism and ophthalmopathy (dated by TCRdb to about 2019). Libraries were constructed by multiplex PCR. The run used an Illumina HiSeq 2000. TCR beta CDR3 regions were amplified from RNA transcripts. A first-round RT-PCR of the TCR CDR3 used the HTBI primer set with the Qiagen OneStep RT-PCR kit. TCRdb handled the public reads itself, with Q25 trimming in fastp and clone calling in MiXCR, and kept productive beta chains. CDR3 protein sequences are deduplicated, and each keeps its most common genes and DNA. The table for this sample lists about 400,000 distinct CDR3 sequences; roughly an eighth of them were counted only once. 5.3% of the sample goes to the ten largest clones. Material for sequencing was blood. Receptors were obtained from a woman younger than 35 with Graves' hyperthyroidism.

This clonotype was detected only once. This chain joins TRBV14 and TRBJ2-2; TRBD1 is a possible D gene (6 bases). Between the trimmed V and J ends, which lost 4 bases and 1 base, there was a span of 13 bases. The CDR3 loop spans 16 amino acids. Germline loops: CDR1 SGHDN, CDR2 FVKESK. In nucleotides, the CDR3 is TGTGCCAGCAGCCGCCGAACAGGGAGGAACACCGGGGAGCTGTTTTTT. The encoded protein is CASSRRTGRNTGELFF.

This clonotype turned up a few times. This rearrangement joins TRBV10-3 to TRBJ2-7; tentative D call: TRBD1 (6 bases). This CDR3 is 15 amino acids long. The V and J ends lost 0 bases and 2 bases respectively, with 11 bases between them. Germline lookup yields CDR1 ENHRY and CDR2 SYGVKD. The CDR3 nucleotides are TGTGCCATCAGTGAGTCGCCAGGGGAAACCTACGAGCAGTACTTC. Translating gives CAISESPGETYEQYF.

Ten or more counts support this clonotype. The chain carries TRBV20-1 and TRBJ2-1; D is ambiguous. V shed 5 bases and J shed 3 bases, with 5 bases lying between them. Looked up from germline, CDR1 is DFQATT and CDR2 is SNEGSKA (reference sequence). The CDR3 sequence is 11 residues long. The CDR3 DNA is TGCAGTGCTGATATCTACAATGAGCAGTTCTTC. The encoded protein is CSADIYNEQFF.

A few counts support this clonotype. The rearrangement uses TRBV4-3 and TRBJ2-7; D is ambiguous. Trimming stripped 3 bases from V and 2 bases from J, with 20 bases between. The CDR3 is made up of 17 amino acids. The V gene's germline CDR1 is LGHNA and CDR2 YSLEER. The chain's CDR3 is CASSHTTERALPYEQYF. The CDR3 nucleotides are TGCGCCAGCAGCCACACCACTGAAAGAGCCCTCCCCTACGAGCAGTACTTC.